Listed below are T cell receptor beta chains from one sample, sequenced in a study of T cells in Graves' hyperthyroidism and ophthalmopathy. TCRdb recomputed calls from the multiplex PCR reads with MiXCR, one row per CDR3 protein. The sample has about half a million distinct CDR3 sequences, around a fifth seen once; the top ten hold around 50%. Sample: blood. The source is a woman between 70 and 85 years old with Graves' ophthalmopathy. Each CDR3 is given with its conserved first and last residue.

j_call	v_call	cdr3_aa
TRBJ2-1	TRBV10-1	CASSETPDRVKFF
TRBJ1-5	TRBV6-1	CATGPGQGYQPQHF
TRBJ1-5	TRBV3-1	CATAEGAGYPPQHF
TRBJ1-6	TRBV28	CASSLRRAWGLPLHF
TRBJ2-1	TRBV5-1	CASSPWRELDEQFF
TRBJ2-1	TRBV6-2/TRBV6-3	CASSYSIFDGHNEQFF
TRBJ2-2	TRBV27	CASSLVLADYTGELFF
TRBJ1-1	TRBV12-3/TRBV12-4	CASSRDRMNTEAFF
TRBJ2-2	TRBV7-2	CASSAGASGGRDTGELFF
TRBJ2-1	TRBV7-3	CASSLSAGAYNEQFF
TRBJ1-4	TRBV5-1	CASSVGQFGEKLFF
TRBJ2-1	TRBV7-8	CASSFSSGDYNEQFF
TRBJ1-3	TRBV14	CASSYRVGNTIYF
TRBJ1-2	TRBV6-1	CASSEAWTRNYGYTF
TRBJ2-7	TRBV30	CAWNRWEGLHEQYF
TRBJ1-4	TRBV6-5	CASSFAGVSEKLFF
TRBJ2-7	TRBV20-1	CSARDPRQGGFYEQYF
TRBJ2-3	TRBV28	CASTPMASGRLYTQYF
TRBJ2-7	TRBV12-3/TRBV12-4	CASSWDPSSYEQYF
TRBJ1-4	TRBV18	CASSRSGQGMMKEKLFF
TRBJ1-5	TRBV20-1	CSARRTGVQPQHF
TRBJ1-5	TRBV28	CASSLSAVQPQHF
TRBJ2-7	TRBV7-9	CASSLSLAGKYEQYF
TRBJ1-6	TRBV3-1	CASSQGPGGSPLHF
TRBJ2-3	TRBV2	CASSHTLGGFLPLDTQYF
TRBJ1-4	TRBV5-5	CASSLLPSNEKLFF
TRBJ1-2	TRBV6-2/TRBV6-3	CASSYSAAGGGYGYTF
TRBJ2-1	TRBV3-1	CASSQGTGGMNEQFF
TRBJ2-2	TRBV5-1	CASRLEPTGELFF
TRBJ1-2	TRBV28	CASSFGAGGYGYTF
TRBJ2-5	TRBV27	CASSFEGRTKTQYF
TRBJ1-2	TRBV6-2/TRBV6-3	CASSLRPRGYGYTF
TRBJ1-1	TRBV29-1	CSVYRGGYTEAFF
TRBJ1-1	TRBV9	CASSVGEGRTEAFF
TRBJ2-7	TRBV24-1	CATALNGEQYF
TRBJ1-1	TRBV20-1	CSARGMNTEAFF
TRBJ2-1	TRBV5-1	CASSLGQGGGNEQFF
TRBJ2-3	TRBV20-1	CSARDPPGGSTDTQYF
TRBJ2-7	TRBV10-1	CASSEGPGGEQYF